The 22 T cell receptor beta chains given below trace back to one sample, sequenced in a study of beta chain features in type 1 diabetes. The whole isolated RNA underwent reverse transcription, so sequencing captured expressed TCRB transcripts. Using immunoSEQ multiplex PCR, the repertoire was profiled, and TCRdb retains in-frame clones only, with some absent. The sample lists about 150,000 clones, 11% occurring once. The source material was central memory CD4+ T cells from blood. The receptors were sampled from a man between 18 and 35 years old in good health.

This clone was counted only a few times. The chain links TRBV30 to TRBJ1-6; D perhaps matches TRBD1 (5 bases). V was trimmed by 1 base and J by 7 bases, leaving 14 bases between them. Germline values: CDR1 GTSNPN, CDR2 SVGIG (reference sequence). The CDR3 is 15 amino acids. The CDR3 nucleotides read TGTGCCTGGAGTGGACGGACACGCTACAATTCACCCCTCCACTTT. It specifies CAWSGRTRYNSPLHF.

This clone was counted a few times. The chain carries TRBV5-4 and TRBJ2-3; the D is unclear. The germline V gene has CDR1 SGHNT and CDR2 YYREEE (reference sequence). The length of the CDR3 is 15 residues. Trimming pared 0 bases from V and 0 bases from J, leaving 8 bases between. The CDR3, as DNA: TGTGCCAGCAGCTTGGAGCGCGCTAGCACAGATACGCAGTATTTT. Translated: CASSLERASTDTQYF. The whole variable domain, filled in from reference TRBV5-4 and TRBJ2-3, reads ETGVTQSPTHLIKTRGQQVTLRCSSQSGHNTVSWYQQALGQGPQFIFQYYREEENGRGNFPPRFSGLQFPNYSSELNVNALELDDSALYLCASSLERASTDTQYFGPGTRLTVL.

This chain connects TRBV7-2 to TRBJ1-2, with 10 bases matching TRBD1. Germline V lookup: CDR1 SGHTA, CDR2 FQGNSA. J was trimmed by 7 bases and V by 5 bases; bases with no gene match: 4. There are 13 residues in the CDR3. This CDR3 reads CASSMGTGVGYTF. The CDR3 nucleotides read TGTGCCAGCAGCATGGGGACAGGGGTTGGCTACACCTTC.

The chain combines TRBV10-3 with TRBJ2-1; TRBD1 agrees at 8 bases. CDR3 length: 14 residues. Per germline, CDR1 ENHRY and CDR2 SYGVKD. The V segment lost 6 bases and the J segment 6 bases; nucleotides outside the gene matches: 7. The CDR3 sequence is CAIRRTGNSNEQFF. The CDR3 nucleotides are TGTGCCATCAGACGGACAGGGAACAGCAATGAGCAGTTCTTC.

The V gene is TRBV7-2, the J gene TRBJ2-3; 9 bases are a match to TRBD1. The CDR3 sequence is 14 residues long. J lost 11 bases, V lost 5 bases, and 11 bases had no gene match. Germline V gene sequence: CDR1 SGHTA, CDR2 FQGNSA. The CDR3 loop is CASSEGQGPLGQYF. The CDR3 DNA follows: TGTGCCAGCAGCGAGGGACAGGGCCCCTTGGGGCAGTATTTT.

The chain carries TRBV6-1 and TRBJ2-7; 12 bases fit TRBD1. Trimming cost V 5 bases and J 5 bases; bases outside gene matches: 7. CDR3 size: 15 residues. The germline V gene has CDR1 MNHNS and CDR2 SASEGT. The CDR3 bases are TGTGCCAGCAGTTCGGGACAGGGGGCATTCGACGAGCAGTACTTC. Protein sequence: CASSSGQGAFDEQYF.

The gene calls are TRBV11-3 and TRBJ2-2, with 10 bases matching TRBD2. V lost 1 base, J lost 2 bases, and 1 base stayed unmatched. CDR3 length equals 16 residues. Germline-derived CDR1 and CDR2 are SGHNT and YENEEA. The CDR3 bases are TGTGCCAGCAGCTTAGGGACTAGCGGAAACACCGGGGAGCTGTTTTTT. Translation gives CASSLGTSGNTGELFF.

This clone appeared a few times. This rearrangement joins TRBV30 to TRBJ2-1; no clear D gene. The CDR3 totals 11 residues. V was shortened by 7 bases and J by 6 bases, with 10 bases between the two germline ends. Germline V gene lookup returns CDR1 GTSNPN and CDR2 SVGIG (reference sequence). CDR3 loop: CASRVTNEQFF. The CDR3 DNA follows: TGTGCCTCCCGAGTAACCAATGAGCAGTTCTTC.

The table lists this clone with a few counts. The CDR3 loop reads CASSQYNEQFF. The CDR3 region has the DNA TGTGCCAGCAGCCAATACAATGAGCAGTTCTTC. The rearrangement links TRBV27 to TRBJ2-1; D is undetermined. The V and J ends lost 6 bases and 4 bases respectively, with 4 bases between them. The CDR3 is 11 amino acids. The germline V gene has CDR1 MNHEY and CDR2 SMNVEV (reference sequence).

The DNA for the CDR3 is TGTGCCAGCAGCTTAGACACCAGTCGGGGCACTGAAGCTTTCTTT. This encodes CASSLDTSRGTEAFF. The gene calls are TRBV7-2 and TRBJ1-1; no clear D gene. The CDR3 is 15 residues long. Trimming took off 1 base at V and 4 bases at J, with 13 bases between the two ends. The V gene's germline CDR1 is SGHTA and CDR2 FQGNSA.

The CDR3 protein is CASSVQGNTEAFF. The DNA for the CDR3 is TGTGCCAGCAGTGTACAGGGGAACACTGAAGCTTTCTTT. This rearrangement joins TRBV7-2 to TRBJ1-1; maybe TRBD1 (6 bases). The CDR3 consists of 13 residues. The germline V and J ends were trimmed by 6 bases and 1 base, with 9 bases remaining between them. Germline V gives CDR1 SGHTA, CDR2 FQGNSA.

This clone has just a few counts. V is TRBV30 and J is TRBJ1-1; no reliable D call. The length of the CDR3 is 12 residues. The germline V and J ends were trimmed by 4 bases and 1 base, with 7 bases remaining between them. Germline V gene sequence: CDR1 GTSNPN, CDR2 SVGIG (reference sequence). The CDR3 DNA reads as TGTGCCTGGAAACCTTGGAACACTGAAGCTTTCTTT. This encodes CAWKPWNTEAFF.

Turning to this clone: Additional DNA sequences in this sample encode the identical CDR3. The V call is TRBV14, the J call TRBJ1-5, with no clear D. V was trimmed by 0 bases and J by 7 bases, leaving 7 bases between them. CDR1 and CDR2 from the germline V gene are SGHDN and FVKESK. The CDR3 contains 13 residues. DNA for the CDR3: TGTGCCAGCAGCCAAGACCTAAGACAGCCCCAGCATTTT. It specifies CASSQDLRQPQHF.

This clone was counted a few times. The CDR3 nucleotides are TGCAGCGTTCGGTCAGTTTACGAGCAGTACTTC. Translating it yields CSVRSVYEQYF. The chain joins TRBV29-1 to TRBJ2-7; no definite D call. Trimming shortened V by 5 bases and J by 4 bases, and 9 bases separated the two germline ends. Germline V lookup: CDR1 SQVTM, CDR2 ANQGSEA. This CDR3 has 11 amino acids.

The chain uses TRBV30 and TRBJ1-4, with 8 bases identical to TRBD1. With V trimmed by 5 bases and J by 8 bases, 1 base remained unmatched. The germline V gene encodes CDR1 GTSNPN and CDR2 SVGIG (reference sequence). The CDR3 loop spans 11 amino acids. The CDR3 nucleotides are TGTGCCTGGGGGGACAGGGAAAAACTGTTTTTT. Its protein is CAWGDREKLFF.

This clone was observed at least ten times. The V call is TRBV4-2, the J call TRBJ2-1, with TRBD2 identical over 9 bases. Germline V gene lookup returns CDR1 LGHNA and CDR2 YNFKEQ. The CDR3 has 15 residues. The V gene end was trimmed by 4 bases and the J gene end by 4 bases; junction bases not matched to a gene: 5. CDR3 sequence reads: CASSLRLAVYNEQFF. The CDR3 DNA is TGTGCCAGCAGCCTGAGACTAGCGGTTTACAATGAGCAGTTCTTC.

This clone has only a few counts. The CDR3: CASSLQIYNEQFF. Here the CDR3 DNA reads TGTGCCAGCAGCTTGCAGATCTACAATGAGCAGTTCTTC. The V call is TRBV7-9, the J call TRBJ2-1, with no clear D. Trimming pared 3 bases from V and 3 bases from J, leaving 6 bases between. Germline V CDR1 and CDR2: SEHNR, FQNEAQ (reference sequence). CDR3 length equals 13 residues.

V is TRBV27 and J is TRBJ1-5, with 11 bases identical to TRBD1. CDR1 and CDR2 (germline): MNHEY, SMNVEV (reference sequence). The V gene end was trimmed by 7 bases and the J gene end by 2 bases; junction bases not matched to a gene: 7. CDR3 length equals 16 residues. The CDR3 is CASKRGTGGGNQPQHF. The CDR3, as DNA: TGTGCCAGCAAAAGGGGGACAGGGGGTGGCAATCAGCCCCAGCATTTT.

This clone was seen more than once but under ten times. The rearrangement links TRBV19 to TRBJ2-1; 14 bases agree with TRBD2. The CDR3 sequence is 19 residues long. Germline CDR1 and CDR2: LNHDA and SQIVND (reference sequence). The V segment lost 3 bases and the J segment 1 base; nucleotides outside the gene matches: 8. The CDR3 coding sequence is TGTGCCAGTAGTATGAGGGGGACTAGCGGGAGAGAGTCCTACAATGAGCAGTTCTTC. This gives the protein CASSMRGTSGRESYNEQFF.

In this sample, this clone turned up many times. V usage is TRBV9 and J usage is TRBJ2-1, with TRBD2 matching over 11 bases. Trimming at V came to 1 base and at J to 8 bases, leaving 5 bases not matched to a gene. This CDR3 has 15 amino acids. CDR1 SGDLS and CDR2 YYNGEE come from the germline V gene. The CDR3 sequence is CASSVTTSGSHEQFF. The CDR3 coding sequence is TGTGCCAGCAGCGTAACAACTAGCGGGAGTCATGAGCAGTTCTTC. Based on the CDR3 plus reference TRBV9 and TRBJ2-1, the full variable domain is DSGVTQTPKHLITATGQRVTLRCSPRSGDLSVYWYQQSLDQGLQFLIQYYNGEERAKGNILERFSAQQFPDLHSELNLSSLELGDSALYFCASSVTTSGSHEQFFGPGTRLTVL.

This clone was observed a few times. The rearrangement uses TRBV19 and TRBJ2-5; 9 bases agree with TRBD1. This CDR3 region has 14 residues. After removal of 6 bases from V and 2 bases from J, the junction contained 4 bases not matched to a gene. Germline V CDR1 and CDR2: LNHDA, SQIVND (reference sequence). The CDR3 sequence: CASSAGQGQETQYF. CDR3 coding DNA: TGTGCCAGTAGCGCCGGACAGGGGCAAGAGACCCAGTACTTC.

This clone came up a few times. This chain connects TRBV7-9 to TRBJ2-5; TRBD1 or TRBD2 may be the D gene (5 bases each). CDR1 SEHNR and CDR2 FQNEAQ come from the germline V gene (reference sequence). This CDR3 comprises 15 residues. The ends were cut back, 5 bases at V and 4 bases at J, with 17 bases in the middle. CDR3 nucleotides: TGTGCCAGCAGCCGCGTGGGCACGGGGCGAGAGACCCAGTACTTC. This translates into CASSRVGTGRETQYF.